This T cell receptor (beta chain) was identified during a study of OX40 agonist ivuxolimab in advanced cancers. As for the study more broadly: Ivuxolimab was an agonistic, fully human IgG2 monoclonal antibody directed against OX40 (CD134), a costimulatory receptor. Peripheral TCRbeta sequencing aimed to test whether ivuxolimab altered TCR sequence diversity and caused clonal T-cell expansion. Partial responses were achieved by three dose-escalation patients, of whom one had hepatocellular carcinoma and two had cutaneous melanoma. A male proportion of roughly 80% and a mean age of roughly 55 years, ranging from 23 to 79, were recorded for the dose-escalation cohort. Intravenous ivuxolimab was administered to patients every 2 weeks at six dose levels: 0.01, 0.1, 0.3, 1.5, 3 and 10 mg/kg. Of the roughly 51 patients in dose escalation, 19 had hepatocellular carcinoma, some 15 had melanoma, 9 had renal cell carcinoma and 9 had head and neck cancer. The monotherapy dose-escalation portion (N ≈ 57 patients) of the phase I ivuxolimab trial is reported in the paper. Patients were allowed to have had prior anti-PD-1, anti-PD-L1 or anti-CTLA-4 therapy, and approximately 40% of the dose-escalation patients had been treated with checkpoint inhibitors.

The CDR1 and CDR2 encoded by the germline V gene are KGHSH and LQKENI. The CDR3 starts with the cysteine, ends with the phenylalanine, and has 12 residues. Solely the CDR3 DNA is kept, with 36 bases framed from the first base. Trimming at the junction amounts to 6 bases on V and 3 bases on J, and the germline ends lie 9 bases apart. Genomic DNA was extracted from sorted cells for sequencing of the TCRbeta CDR3 region. The immunoSEQ Assay was used to sequence the TCRbeta CDR3 regions. Here the immuneACCESS table is served through TCRdb, limited to in-frame sequences with V and J called. Missing clones are a known gap in these copies; in checked studies unresolved V genes cover under half, and the rest lacks a known reason. Within this sample are 99,000 or so clones, with less than 85% of them counted one time only. Roughly 5.4% of the sample belongs to the ten largest clones. In the case of this clone: Its target antigen remains unknown. The record has no base qualities; no much larger clone is one base away.

Patients with a history of autoimmune disease or receiving systemic immunosuppression were excluded from the trial. Peripheral blood for TCR sequencing was drawn from every dose cohort at baseline, at cycle 4 day 1 and at cycle 7 day 1. Samples came from an open-label, multicenter, first-in-human phase I dose-escalation trial of ivuxolimab. Adults with locally advanced or metastatic melanoma, renal cell carcinoma, hepatocellular carcinoma or head and neck squamous cell carcinoma were enrolled in the trial. CD4+ and CD8+ T cells were sorted separately from peripheral blood before TCR sequencing. General study outcomes and caveats: In partial responders in the 0.1-3.0 mg/kg groups, normalized peripheral clonal expansion was found to be among the lowest, especially among CD8+ T cells. The antigen specificity of the peripheral T cells that underwent clonal expansion was not determined. Low levels of normalized T-cell clonal expansion were also seen in some patients who did not respond. After ivuxolimab, expanded clones were on average more numerous among CD8+ T cells than among CD4+ T cells. At doses of 0.1 to 3.0 mg/kg, clonal expansion of both CD4+ and CD8+ blood T cells was observed from baseline to week 6.

This receptor chain uses TRBV18 and TRBJ2-7, with the D segment identity uncertain. This specimen was CD4+ or CD8+ T cells sorted from blood, taken in a trial of the OX40 agonist ivuxolimab. The source of this sequence is an adult with an advanced solid tumor such as melanoma, head and neck, liver or kidney cancer. The CDR3 protein sequence reads: CASSSTLYEQYF. The DNA sequence follows: TGTGCCAGCTCTTCGACCCTCTACGAGCAGTACTTC. Full variable domain (CDR3 extended with the reference TRBV18 and TRBJ2-7 proteins): NAGVMQNPRHLVRRRGQEARLRCSPMKGHSHVYWYRQLPEEGLKFMVYLQKENIIDESGMPKERFSAEFPKEGPSILRIQQVVRGDSAAYFCASSSTLYEQYFGPGTRLTVT.